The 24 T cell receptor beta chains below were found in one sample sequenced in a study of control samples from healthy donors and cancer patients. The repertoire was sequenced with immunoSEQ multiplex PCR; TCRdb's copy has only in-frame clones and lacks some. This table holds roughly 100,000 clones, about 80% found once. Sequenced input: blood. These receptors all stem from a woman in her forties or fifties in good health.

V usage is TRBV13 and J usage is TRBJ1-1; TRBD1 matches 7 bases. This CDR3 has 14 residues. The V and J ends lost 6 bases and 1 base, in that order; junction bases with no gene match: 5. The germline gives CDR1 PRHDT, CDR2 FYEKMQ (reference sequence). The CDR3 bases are TGTGCCAGCAGGGGGGACAGCGGGAACACTGAAGCTTTCTTT. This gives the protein CASRGDSGNTEAFF.

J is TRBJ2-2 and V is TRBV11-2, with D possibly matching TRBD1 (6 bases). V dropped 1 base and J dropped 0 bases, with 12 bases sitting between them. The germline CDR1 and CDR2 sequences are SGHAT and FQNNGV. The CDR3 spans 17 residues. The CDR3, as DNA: TGTGCCAGCAGCTTAGGCAGGGGCCGGACGAACACCGGGGAGCTGTTTTTT. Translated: CASSLGRGRTNTGELFF.

As DNA, the CDR3 is TGTGCCAGCAGCTTAGATAACTATGGCTACACCTTC. This encodes CASSLDNYGYTF. The chain employs TRBV7-2 and TRBJ1-2; D not certain. CDR3 length equals 12 residues. Per the germline V gene, CDR1 is SGHTA and CDR2 is FQGNSA. The ends were cut back, 1 base at V and 1 base at J, with 1 base in the middle.

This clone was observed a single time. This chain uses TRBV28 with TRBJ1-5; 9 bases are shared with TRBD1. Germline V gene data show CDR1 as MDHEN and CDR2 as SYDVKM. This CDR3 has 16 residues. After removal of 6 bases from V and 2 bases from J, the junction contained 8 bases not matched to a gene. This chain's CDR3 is CASRAGTGYGNQPQHF. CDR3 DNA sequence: TGTGCCAGCAGAGCCGGGACAGGGTATGGCAATCAGCCCCAGCATTTT.

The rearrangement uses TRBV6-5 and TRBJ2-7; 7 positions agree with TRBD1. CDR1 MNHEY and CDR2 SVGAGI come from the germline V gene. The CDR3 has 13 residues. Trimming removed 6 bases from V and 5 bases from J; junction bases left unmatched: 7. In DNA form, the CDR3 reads TGTGCCAGCAGCCGAAGAGACAGGGACGAGCAGTACTTC. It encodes CASSRRDRDEQYF.

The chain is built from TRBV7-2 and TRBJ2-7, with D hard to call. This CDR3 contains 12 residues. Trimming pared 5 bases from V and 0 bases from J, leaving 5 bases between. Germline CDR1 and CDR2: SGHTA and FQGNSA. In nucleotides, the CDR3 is TGTGCCAGCAGCATGAGCTCCTACGAGCAGTACTTC. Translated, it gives CASSMSSYEQYF.

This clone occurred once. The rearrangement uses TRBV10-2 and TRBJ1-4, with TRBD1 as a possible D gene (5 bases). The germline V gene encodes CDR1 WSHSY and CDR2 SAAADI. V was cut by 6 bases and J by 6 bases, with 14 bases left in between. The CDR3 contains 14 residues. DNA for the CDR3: TGCGCCAGCAGGGGGAACAGGAGGGATGAAAAACTGTTTTTT. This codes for CASRGNRRDEKLFF.

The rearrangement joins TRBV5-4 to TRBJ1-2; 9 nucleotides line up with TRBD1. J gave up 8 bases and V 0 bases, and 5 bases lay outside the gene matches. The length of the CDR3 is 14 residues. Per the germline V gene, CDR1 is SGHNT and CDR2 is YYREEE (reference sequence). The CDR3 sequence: CASSLVQGAGGYTF. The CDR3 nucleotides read TGTGCCAGCAGCTTGGTACAGGGGGCGGGAGGCTACACCTTC.

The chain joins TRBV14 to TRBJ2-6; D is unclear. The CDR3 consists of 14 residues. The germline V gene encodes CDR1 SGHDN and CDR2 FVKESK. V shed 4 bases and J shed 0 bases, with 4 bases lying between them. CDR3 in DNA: TGTGCCAGCAGCCTCATCTCTGGGGCCAACGTCCTGACTTTC. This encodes CASSLISGANVLTF.

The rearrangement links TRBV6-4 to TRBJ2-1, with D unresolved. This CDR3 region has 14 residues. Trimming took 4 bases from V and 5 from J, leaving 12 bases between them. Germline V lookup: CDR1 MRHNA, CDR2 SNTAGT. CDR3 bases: TGTGCCAGCAGTGCGGACGGACCAGACAATGAGCAGTTCTTC. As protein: CASSADGPDNEQFF.

The DNA for the CDR3 is TGTGCCAGCAGCGTAGTGGGGGCAGATACGCAGTATTTT. This gives the protein CASSVVGADTQYF. The chain links TRBV9 to TRBJ2-3; TRBD1 or TRBD2 may be the D gene (5 bases each). V was trimmed by 0 bases and J by 4 bases, leaving 6 bases between them. There are 13 residues in the CDR3. Germline lookup yields CDR1 SGDLS and CDR2 YYNGEE.

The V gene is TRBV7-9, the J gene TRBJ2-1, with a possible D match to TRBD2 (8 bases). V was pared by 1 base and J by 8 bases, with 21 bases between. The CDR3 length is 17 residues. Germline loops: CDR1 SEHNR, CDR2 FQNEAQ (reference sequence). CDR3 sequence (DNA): TGTGCCAGCAGCTTAGTCGGGACAGTAGCGGGATACGATGAGCAGTTCTTC. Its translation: CASSLVGTVAGYDEQFF.

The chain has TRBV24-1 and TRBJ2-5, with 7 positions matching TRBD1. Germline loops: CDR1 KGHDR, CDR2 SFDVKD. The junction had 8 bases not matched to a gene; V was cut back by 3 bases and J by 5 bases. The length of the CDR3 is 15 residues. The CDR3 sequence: CATSDPDRARETQYF. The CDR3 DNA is TGTGCCACCAGTGATCCAGACAGGGCGAGGGAGACCCAGTACTTC.

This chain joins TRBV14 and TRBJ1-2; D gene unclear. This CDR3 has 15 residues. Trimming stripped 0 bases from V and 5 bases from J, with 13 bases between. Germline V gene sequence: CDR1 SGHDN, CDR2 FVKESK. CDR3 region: CASSQDLGRSYGYTF. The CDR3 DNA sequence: TGTGCCAGCAGCCAAGATCTCGGCAGATCATATGGCTACACCTTC. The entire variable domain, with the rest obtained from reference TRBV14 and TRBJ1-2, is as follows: EAGVTQFPSHSVIEKGQTVTLRCDPISGHDNLYWYRRVMGKEIKFLLHFVKESKQDESGMPNNRFLAERTGGTYSTLKVQPAELEDSGVYFCASSQDLGRSYGYTFGSGTRLTVV.

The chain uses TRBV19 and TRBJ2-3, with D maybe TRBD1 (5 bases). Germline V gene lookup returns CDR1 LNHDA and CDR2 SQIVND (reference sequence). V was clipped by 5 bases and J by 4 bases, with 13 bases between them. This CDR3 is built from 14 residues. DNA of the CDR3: TGTGCCAGTAGTTTAAGGGGTGGCCCAGATACGCAGTATTTT. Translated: CASSLRGGPDTQYF.

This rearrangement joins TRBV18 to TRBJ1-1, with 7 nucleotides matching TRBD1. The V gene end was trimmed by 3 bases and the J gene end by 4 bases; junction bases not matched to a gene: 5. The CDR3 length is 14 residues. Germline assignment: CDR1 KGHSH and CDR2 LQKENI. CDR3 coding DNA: TGTGCCAGCTCACCGCAGGGGGGTGGCACTGAAGCTTTCTTT. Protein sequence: CASSPQGGGTEAFF. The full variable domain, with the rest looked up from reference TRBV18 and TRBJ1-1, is NAGVMQNPRHLVRRRGQEARLRCSPMKGHSHVYWYRQLPEEGLKFMVYLQKENIIDESGMPKERFSAEFPKEGPSILRIQQVVRGDSAAYFCASSPQGGGTEAFFGQGTRLTVV.

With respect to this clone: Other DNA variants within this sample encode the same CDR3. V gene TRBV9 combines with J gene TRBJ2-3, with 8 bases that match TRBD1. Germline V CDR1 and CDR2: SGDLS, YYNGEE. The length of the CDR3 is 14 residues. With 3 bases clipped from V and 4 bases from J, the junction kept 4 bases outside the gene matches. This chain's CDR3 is CASSAGQGPDTQYF. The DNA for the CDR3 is TGTGCCAGCAGCGCCGGACAGGGCCCAGATACGCAGTATTTT.

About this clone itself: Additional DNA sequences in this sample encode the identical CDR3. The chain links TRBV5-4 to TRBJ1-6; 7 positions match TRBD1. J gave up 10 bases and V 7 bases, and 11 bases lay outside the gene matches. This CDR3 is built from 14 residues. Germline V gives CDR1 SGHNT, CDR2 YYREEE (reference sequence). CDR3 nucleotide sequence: TGTGCCAGCGGGGGGGAGGGGGCGGGCTCACCCCTCCACTTT. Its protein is CASGGEGAGSPLHF. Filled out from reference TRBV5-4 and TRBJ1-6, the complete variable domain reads ETGVTQSPTHLIKTRGQQVTLRCSSQSGHNTVSWYQQALGQGPQFIFQYYREEENGRGNFPPRFSGLQFPNYSSELNVNALELDDSALYLCASGGEGAGSPLHFGNGTRLTVT.

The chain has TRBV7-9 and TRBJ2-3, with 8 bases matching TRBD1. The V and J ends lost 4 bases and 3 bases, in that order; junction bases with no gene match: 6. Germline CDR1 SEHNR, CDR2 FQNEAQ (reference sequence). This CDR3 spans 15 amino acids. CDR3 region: CASSSRTGSTDTQYF. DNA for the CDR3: TGTGCCAGCAGCTCCCGGACAGGGTCAACAGATACGCAGTATTTT. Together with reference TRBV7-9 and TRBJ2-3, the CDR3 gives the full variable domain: DTGVSQNPRHKITKRGQNVTFRCDPISEHNRLYWYRQTLGQGPEFLTYFQNEAQLEKSRLLSDRFSAERPKGSFSTLEIQRTEQGDSAMYLCASSSRTGSTDTQYFGPGTRLTVL.

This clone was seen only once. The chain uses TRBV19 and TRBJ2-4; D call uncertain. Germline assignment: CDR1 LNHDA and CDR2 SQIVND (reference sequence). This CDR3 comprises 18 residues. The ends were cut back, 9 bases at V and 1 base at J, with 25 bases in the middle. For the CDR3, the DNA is TGTGCCAGGAGAGTTAGTTATAGTTCGCTTTTGGCCAAAAACATTCAGTACTTC. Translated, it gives CARRVSYSSLLAKNIQYF.

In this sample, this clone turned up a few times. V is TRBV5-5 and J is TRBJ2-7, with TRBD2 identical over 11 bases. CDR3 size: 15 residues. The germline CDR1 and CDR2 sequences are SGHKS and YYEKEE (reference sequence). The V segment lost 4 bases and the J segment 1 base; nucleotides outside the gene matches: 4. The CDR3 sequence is CASSAGLAVSYEQYF. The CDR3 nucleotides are TGTGCCAGCAGCGCGGGACTAGCGGTTTCCTACGAGCAGTACTTC.

Written as DNA, the CDR3 is TGTGCCAGTAGACCGGGACAAGGAGGGAATCAGCCCCAGCATTTT. Encoded protein: CASRPGQGGNQPQHF. The chain recombines TRBV19 with TRBJ1-5, with a weak D call TRBD1 (6 bases). The V gene's germline CDR1 is LNHDA and CDR2 SQIVND (reference sequence). The CDR3 consists of 15 residues. Trimming shortened V by 6 bases and J by 4 bases, and 16 bases separated the two germline ends. Full variable domain (remainder filled in from reference TRBV19 and TRBJ1-5): DGGITQSPKYLFRKEGQNVTLSCEQNLNHDAMYWYRQDPGQGLRLIYYSQIVNDFQKGDIAEGYSVSREKKESFPLTVTSAQKNPTAFYLCASRPGQGGNQPQHFGDGTRLSIL.

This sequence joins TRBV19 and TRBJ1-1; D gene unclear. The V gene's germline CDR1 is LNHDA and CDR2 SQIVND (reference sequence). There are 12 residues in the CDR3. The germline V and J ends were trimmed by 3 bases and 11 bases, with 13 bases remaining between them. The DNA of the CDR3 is TGTGCCAGTAGTATGCCGATGAATGCGGCTTTCTTT. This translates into CASSMPMNAAFF.

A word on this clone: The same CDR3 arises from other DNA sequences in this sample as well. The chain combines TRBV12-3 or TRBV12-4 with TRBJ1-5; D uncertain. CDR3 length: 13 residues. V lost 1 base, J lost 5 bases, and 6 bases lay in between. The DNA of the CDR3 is TGTGCCAGCAGTTTAGGGAGGGATCAGCCCCAGCATTTT. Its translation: CASSLGRDQPQHF.